This T cell receptor beta chain stems from a study of T cell changes during pregnancy in multiple sclerosis. V was cut by 2 bases and J by 3 bases, with 15 bases left in between. Germline V CDR1 and CDR2: SGHNT, YYREEE (reference sequence). The CDR3 extends over 15 amino acids. This clone is a singleton in its sample. This table comes from immunoSEQ multiplex PCR, and its TCRdb copy is limited to in-frame clones, with some not included. The profile shows 60,000 or so clones, about 89% of them singletons. V is TRBV5-4 and J is TRBJ2-7; TRBD1 might be the D (5 bases). Sequenced material: CD4+ T cells from peripheral blood mononuclear cells, taken after pregnancy. This clonotype was obtained from a female donor in good health, enrolled as a control in a pregnancy study. The CDR3 bases are TGTGCCAGCAGCTTAGGGGTCCCAGCGCTCTACGAGCAGTACTTC. Its protein product is CASSLGVPALYEQYF.